This T cell receptor (beta chain) appears in the sequencing data of a study of blood T cell repertoires in COVID-19. The junction had 5 bases not matched to a gene; V was cut back by 4 bases and J by 3 bases. CDR1 and CDR2 from the germline V gene are SGDLS and YYNGEE. This CDR3 contains 15 residues. The table came from immunoSEQ multiplex PCR; TCRdb's copy has only in-frame clones and leaves some out. The sample consists of some 300,000 clones, about 88% of them appearing once. The V and J genes are TRBV9 and TRBJ2-2; 8 bases line up with TRBD2. Sequencing was carried out using peripheral blood. The source of this sequence is a man in his 70s with acute or convalescent COVID-19. CDR3 in DNA: TGTGCCAGCAGCCAAGGACTAGCATACACCGGGGAGCTGTTTTTT. Its protein is CASSQGLAYTGELFF.